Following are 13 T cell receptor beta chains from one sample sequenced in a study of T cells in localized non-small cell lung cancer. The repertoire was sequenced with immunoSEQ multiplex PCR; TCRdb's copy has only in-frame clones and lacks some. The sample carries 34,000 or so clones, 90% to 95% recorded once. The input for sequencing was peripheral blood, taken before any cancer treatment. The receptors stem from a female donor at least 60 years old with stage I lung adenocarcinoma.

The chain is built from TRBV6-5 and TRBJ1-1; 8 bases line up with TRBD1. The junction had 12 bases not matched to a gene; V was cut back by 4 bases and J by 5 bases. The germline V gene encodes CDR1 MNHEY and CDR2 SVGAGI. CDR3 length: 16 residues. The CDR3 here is CASSLGGGRGRTEAFF. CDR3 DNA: TGTGCCAGCAGTTTAGGAGGGGGCAGGGGGCGAACTGAAGCTTTCTTT.

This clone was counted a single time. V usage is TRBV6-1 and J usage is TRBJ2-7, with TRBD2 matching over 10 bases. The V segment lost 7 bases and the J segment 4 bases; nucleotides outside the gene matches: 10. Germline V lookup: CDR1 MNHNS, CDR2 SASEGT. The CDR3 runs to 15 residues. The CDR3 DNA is TGTGCCAGCATGTCGACTAGCGGGCTTAGGTACGAGCAGTACTTC. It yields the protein CASMSTSGLRYEQYF.

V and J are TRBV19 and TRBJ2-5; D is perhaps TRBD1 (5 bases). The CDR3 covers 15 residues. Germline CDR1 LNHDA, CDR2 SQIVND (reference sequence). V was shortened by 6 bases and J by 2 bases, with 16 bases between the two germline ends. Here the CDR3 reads CASRYMGLEQETQYF. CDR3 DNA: TGTGCCAGTAGATATATGGGGCTGGAGCAAGAGACCCAGTACTTC.

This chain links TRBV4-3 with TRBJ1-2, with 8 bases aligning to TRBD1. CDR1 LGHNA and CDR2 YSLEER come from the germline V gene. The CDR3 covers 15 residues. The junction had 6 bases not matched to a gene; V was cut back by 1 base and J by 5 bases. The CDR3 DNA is TGCGCCAGCAGCCAAGTTGTCGGACAGGGTTATGGCTACACCTTC. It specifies CASSQVVGQGYGYTF.

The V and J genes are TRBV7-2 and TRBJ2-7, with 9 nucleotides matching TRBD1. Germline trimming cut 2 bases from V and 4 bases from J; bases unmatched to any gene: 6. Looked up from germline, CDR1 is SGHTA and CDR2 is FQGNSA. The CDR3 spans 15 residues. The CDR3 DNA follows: TGTGCCAGCAGCTTATCGCCGGGACAGGGTTACGAGCAGTACTTC. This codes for CASSLSPGQGYEQYF.

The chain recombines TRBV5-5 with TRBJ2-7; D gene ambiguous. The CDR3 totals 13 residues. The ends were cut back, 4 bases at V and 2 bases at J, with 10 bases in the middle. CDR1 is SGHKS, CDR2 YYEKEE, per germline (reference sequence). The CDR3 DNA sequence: TGTGCCAGCAGCCCCGGGTCGGCCTACGAGCAGTACGTC. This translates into CASSPGSAYEQYV.

The DNA of the CDR3 is TGTGCCAGTAGTATAGTTGGCGACCCGAACACTGAAGCTTTCTTT. Translation: CASSIVGDPNTEAFF. The V gene is TRBV19, the J gene TRBJ1-1; D remains ambiguous. Germline V gene data show CDR1 as LNHDA and CDR2 as SQIVND (reference sequence). V was pared by 1 base and J by 1 base, with 10 bases between. The CDR3 consists of 15 residues.

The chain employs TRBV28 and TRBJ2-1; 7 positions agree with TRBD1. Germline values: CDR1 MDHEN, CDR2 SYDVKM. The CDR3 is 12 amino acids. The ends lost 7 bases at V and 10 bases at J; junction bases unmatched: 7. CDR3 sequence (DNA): TGTGCCAGCAAGGGGGCGCGGTTGGAGCAGTTCTTC. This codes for CASKGARLEQFF.

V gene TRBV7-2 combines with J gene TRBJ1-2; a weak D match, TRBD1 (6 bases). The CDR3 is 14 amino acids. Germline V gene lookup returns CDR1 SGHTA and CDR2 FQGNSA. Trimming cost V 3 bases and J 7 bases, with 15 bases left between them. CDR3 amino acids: CASSFQQGVGGYTF. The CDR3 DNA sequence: TGTGCCAGCAGCTTCCAACAGGGCGTAGGTGGCTACACCTTC.

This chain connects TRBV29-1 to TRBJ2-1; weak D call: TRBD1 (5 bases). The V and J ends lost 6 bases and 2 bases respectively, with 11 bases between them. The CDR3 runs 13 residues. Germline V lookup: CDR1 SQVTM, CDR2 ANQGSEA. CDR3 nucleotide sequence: TGCAGCGTGTCGCCAGGGACCTACAATGAGCAGTTCTTC. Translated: CSVSPGTYNEQFF.

CDR3 in DNA: TGTGCCAGTAGTATATCAGGGGGCGGCACCTACGAGCAGTACTTC. Protein: CASSISGGGTYEQYF. The chain uses TRBV19 and TRBJ2-7; TRBD1 matches 8 bases. Germline V gene sequence: CDR1 LNHDA, CDR2 SQIVND (reference sequence). Trimming took 2 bases from V and 2 from J; bases not matched to a gene: 5. The CDR3 consists of 15 residues.

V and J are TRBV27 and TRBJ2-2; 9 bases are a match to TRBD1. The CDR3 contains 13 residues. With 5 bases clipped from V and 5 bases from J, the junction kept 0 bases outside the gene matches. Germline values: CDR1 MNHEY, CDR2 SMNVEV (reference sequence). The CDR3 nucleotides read TGTGCCAGCAGTGGACAGGGGACCGGGGAGCTGTTTTTT. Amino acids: CASSGQGTGELFF.

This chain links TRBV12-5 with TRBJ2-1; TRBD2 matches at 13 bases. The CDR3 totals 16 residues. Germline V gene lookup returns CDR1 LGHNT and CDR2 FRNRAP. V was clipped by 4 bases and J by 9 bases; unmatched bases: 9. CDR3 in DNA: TGTGCTAGTGGTTCGGGGACTAGCGGGACCCTCGGTGAGCAGTTCTTC. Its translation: CASGSGTSGTLGEQFF.